This T cell receptor beta chain was identified in a study of cytomegalovirus exposure and HLA in healthy donors. The study's findings and limits: Most TCR sequences were uncommon, yet certain public TCRs appeared in many donors. The authors later linked a missense DCLRE1C variant to TCR beta V- and J-gene trimming.

Primers included in the PCR were 60 Vbeta and 13 Jbeta primers. Produced via immunoSEQ multiplex PCR; TCRdb's table is partial and in-frame only. Seen in this sample are fewer than 100,000 clones; the ten most common clones hold less than 0.65%. Note on this clone: The antigen is undetermined.

The CDR3 length is 15 residues. V gave up 10 bases and J gave up 0 bases; unmatched junction bases: 9. The germline V gene encodes CDR1 SGHTA and CDR2 FQGNSA. The specimen was PBMCs. The rearrangement links TRBV7-2 to TRBJ2-5, with 9 bases matching TRBD1. This TCR was recovered from a man aged 50 or older in good health and CMV-seronegative. CDR3 coding DNA: TGTGCCACCAGGGACAGGGCCCAAAACCAAGAGACCCAGTACTTC. Its protein product is CATRDRAQNQETQYF.